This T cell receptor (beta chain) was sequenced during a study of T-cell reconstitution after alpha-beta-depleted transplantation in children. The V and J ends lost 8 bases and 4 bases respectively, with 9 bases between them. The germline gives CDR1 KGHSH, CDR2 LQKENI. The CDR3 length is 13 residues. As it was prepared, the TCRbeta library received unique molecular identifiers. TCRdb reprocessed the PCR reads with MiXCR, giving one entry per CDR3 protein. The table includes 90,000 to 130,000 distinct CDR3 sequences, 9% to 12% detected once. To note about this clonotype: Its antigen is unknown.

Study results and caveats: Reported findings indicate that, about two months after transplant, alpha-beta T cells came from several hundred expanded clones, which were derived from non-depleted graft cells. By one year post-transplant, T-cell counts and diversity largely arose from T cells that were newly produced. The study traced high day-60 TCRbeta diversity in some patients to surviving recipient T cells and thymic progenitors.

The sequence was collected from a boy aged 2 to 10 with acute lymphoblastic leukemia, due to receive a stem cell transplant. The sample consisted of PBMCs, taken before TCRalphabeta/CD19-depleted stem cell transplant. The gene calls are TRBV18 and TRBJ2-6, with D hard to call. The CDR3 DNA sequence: TGTGCCAGCCTGGTAGGGGGGGCCAACGTCCTGACTTTC. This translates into CASLVGGANVLTF.